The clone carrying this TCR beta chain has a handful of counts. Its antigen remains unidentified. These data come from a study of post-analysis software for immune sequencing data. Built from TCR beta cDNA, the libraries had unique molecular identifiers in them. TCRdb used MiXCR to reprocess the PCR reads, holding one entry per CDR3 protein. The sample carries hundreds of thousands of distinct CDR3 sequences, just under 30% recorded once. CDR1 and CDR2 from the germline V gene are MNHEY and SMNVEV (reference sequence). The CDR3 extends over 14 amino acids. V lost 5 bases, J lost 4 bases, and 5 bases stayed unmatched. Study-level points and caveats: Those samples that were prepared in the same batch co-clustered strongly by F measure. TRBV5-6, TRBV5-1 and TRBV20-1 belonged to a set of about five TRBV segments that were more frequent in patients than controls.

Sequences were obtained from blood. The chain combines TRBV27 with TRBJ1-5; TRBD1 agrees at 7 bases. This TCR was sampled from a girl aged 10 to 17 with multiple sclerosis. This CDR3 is CASSATGPNQPQHF. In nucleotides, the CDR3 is TGTGCCAGCAGTGCGACAGGGCCGAATCAGCCCCAGCATTTT.